Below are 19 T cell receptor beta chains sequenced from a single sample in a study of cytomegalovirus exposure and HLA in healthy donors. With 60 Vbeta and 13 Jbeta primers, the PCR was carried out. Generated by immunoSEQ multiplex PCR, the TCRdb table keeps only in-frame clones and is missing some. The sample lists about 160,000 clones; 70% to 80% were seen once. Sequenced sample: PBMCs. These TCRs come from a woman aged 45-65 years in good health and CMV-seronegative.

The V and J genes are TRBV19 and TRBJ1-5; D not certain. The V end was cut by 6 bases, the J end by 3 bases, with 9 bases between. Germline lookup yields CDR1 LNHDA and CDR2 SQIVND (reference sequence). The CDR3 has 13 amino acids. The CDR3 DNA reads TGTGCCAGTAGAACACATACCAATCAGCCCCAGCATTTT. Protein sequence: CASRTHTNQPQHF.

V is TRBV25-1 and J is TRBJ1-1; 10 bases agree with TRBD1. V shed 8 bases, J shed 4 bases, and the junction held 1 base outside the gene matches. The CDR3 totals 12 residues. Germline V gives CDR1 MGHDK, CDR2 SYGVNS. The CDR3 loop is CASGTGVTEAFF. CDR3 coding DNA: TGTGCCAGCGGGACAGGGGTCACTGAAGCTTTCTTT.

The V and J genes are TRBV5-1 and TRBJ2-2, with D possibly being TRBD1 (5 bases). Trimming cost V 4 bases and J 0 bases, with 19 bases left between them. Per the germline V gene, CDR1 is SGHRS and CDR2 is YFSETQ. CDR3 length: 18 residues. CDR3 in amino acids: CASSPNQQAPTNTGELFF. CDR3 DNA sequence: TGCGCCAGCAGCCCGAACCAACAGGCGCCCACGAACACCGGGGAGCTGTTTTTT.

The chain recombines TRBV10-1 with TRBJ2-7, with 10 bases fitting TRBD2. Germline CDR1 WNHNN, CDR2 SYGVQD (reference sequence). This CDR3 has 14 amino acids. Trimming removed 4 bases from V and 1 base from J; junction bases left unmatched: 1. DNA of the CDR3: TGCGCCAGCAGTGGTAGCGGGGGGTCCTACGAGCAGTACTTC. It translates to CASSGSGGSYEQYF.

The rearrangement uses TRBV6-5 and TRBJ2-5; a possible D gene is TRBD1 (5 bases). The J call may be mistaken, given a closer DNA end match to TRBJ2-7. CDR1 is MNHEY and CDR2 is SVGAGI in the germline V gene. The CDR3 runs 14 residues. CDR3 bases: TGTGCCAGCAGTTACTCGACAGACAGTTACGAGCAGTACTTC. This translates into CASSYSTDSYEQYF.

V and J are TRBV29-1 and TRBJ2-7; a weak D match, TRBD2 (5 bases). CDR1 SQVTM and CDR2 ANQGSEA come from the germline V gene. V lost 6 bases, J lost 1 base, and 16 bases lay in between. The CDR3 sequence is 14 residues long. The CDR3 nucleotides read TGCAGCGTCGATGGACGGGGTGGTTCCTACGAGCAGTACTTC. Its translation: CSVDGRGGSYEQYF.

The chain has TRBV28 and TRBJ1-5; TRBD1 matches 12 bases. Germline CDR1 reads MDHEN; CDR2 reads SYDVKM. Trimming at V came to 5 bases and at J to 7 bases, leaving 9 bases not matched to a gene. The CDR3 is made up of 16 amino acids. The CDR3 sequence is CASSPAGQGAWQPQHF. In DNA, the CDR3 is TGTGCCAGCAGTCCAGCGGGACAGGGGGCCTGGCAGCCCCAGCATTTT.

The chain links TRBV7-2 to TRBJ2-5; TRBD2 agrees at 13 bases. The trim removed 5 bases at V and 7 bases at J, leaving 10 bases unmatched. The CDR3 consists of 16 residues. CDR1 SGHTA and CDR2 FQGNSA come from the germline V gene. CDR3 protein: CASSALLAGGPGTQYF. CDR3 nucleotide sequence: TGTGCCAGCAGCGCCCTACTAGCGGGGGGGCCAGGGACCCAGTACTTC.

The J gene is TRBJ1-6, the V gene TRBV6-5; maybe TRBD1 (5 bases). Trimming pared 2 bases from V and 6 bases from J, leaving 8 bases between. Germline V lookup: CDR1 MNHEY, CDR2 SVGAGI. CDR3 length equals 14 residues. The CDR3 here is CASSYRGFNSPLHF. DNA of the CDR3: TGTGCCAGCAGTTACAGGGGATTTAATTCACCCCTCCACTTT.

The gene calls are TRBV7-9 and TRBJ1-5; D gene ambiguous. Trimming left V 1 base short and J 7 bases short, with 11 bases between. Germline V gives CDR1 SEHNR, CDR2 FQNEAQ (reference sequence). CDR3 length: 14 amino acids. The CDR3, as DNA: TGTGCCAGCAGCTTAGGGGGAGATTGGCAGCCCCAGCATTTT. Its translation is CASSLGGDWQPQHF.

This sequence joins TRBV2 and TRBJ1-3, with D possibly being TRBD1 (5 bases). V was pared by 4 bases and J by 2 bases, with 12 bases between. Per the germline V gene, CDR1 is SNHLY and CDR2 is FYNNEI. The length of the CDR3 is 15 residues. CDR3 loop: CASSGTRAPGNTIYF. CDR3 DNA sequence: TGTGCCAGCAGTGGAACCAGGGCCCCTGGAAACACCATATATTTT.

The chain is built from TRBV9 and TRBJ2-3; unclear D gene. The germline V and J ends were trimmed by 3 bases and 2 bases, with 7 bases remaining between them. This CDR3 comprises 13 residues. Germline V lookup: CDR1 SGDLS, CDR2 YYNGEE. Written as DNA, the CDR3 is TGTGCCAGCAGCGGCGACTCCACAGATACGCAGTATTTT. Translation gives CASSGDSTDTQYF.

This sequence joins TRBV7-9 and TRBJ2-1; tentative D call: TRBD2 (5 bases). There are 17 residues in the CDR3. Trimming took off 5 bases at V and 5 bases at J, with 22 bases between the two ends. In germline, CDR1 is SEHNR, CDR2 FQNEAQ (reference sequence). CDR3 DNA sequence: TGTGCCAGCAGCCCCCGGACTTCAGGTGGCTTCGACAATGAGCAGTTCTTC. Its protein is CASSPRTSGGFDNEQFF.

V usage is TRBV19 and J usage is TRBJ2-1, with 11 bases aligning to TRBD2. Looked up from germline, CDR1 is LNHDA and CDR2 is SQIVND (reference sequence). Trimming removed 3 bases from V and 11 bases from J; junction bases left unmatched: 9. This CDR3 has 15 residues. CDR3 protein: CASSIMGLAEAKQFF. CDR3 bases: TGTGCCAGTAGTATTATGGGACTAGCGGAAGCCAAGCAGTTCTTC.

The chain uses TRBV7-3 and TRBJ2-5; TRBD1 agrees at 7 bases. The J call may be mistaken, given a closer DNA end match to TRBJ2-7. Germline CDR1 SGHTA, CDR2 FQGTGA. The CDR3 totals 16 residues. The CDR3 DNA follows: TGTGCCAGTGCTCCCATGGAACAGGGGACCTCCTACGAGCAGTACTTC. Translation: CASAPMEQGTSYEQYF.

CDR3 DNA: TGCGCCAGCAGCCAAGACCCGGCGGGGGTATCTAATTCACCCCTCCACTTT. Protein product: CASSQDPAGVSNSPLHF. The rearrangement joins TRBV4-3 to TRBJ1-6, with D perhaps matching TRBD1 (5 bases). CDR3 length: 17 residues. CDR1 LGHNA and CDR2 YSLEER come from the germline V gene. V dropped 0 bases and J dropped 6 bases, with 15 bases sitting between them.

The genes are TRBV6-5 and TRBJ2-5; 8 bases map to TRBD2. V gave up 7 bases and J gave up 5 bases; unmatched junction bases: 9. The length of the CDR3 is 14 residues. Per germline, CDR1 MNHEY and CDR2 SVGAGI. The CDR3 DNA reads as TGTGCCAGCACCGGGGGGGGCTTGGGGGAGACCCAGTACTTC. Protein sequence: CASTGGGLGETQYF.

In this sample, this clone turned up many times. This sequence joins TRBV28 and TRBJ1-3, with D maybe TRBD1 (6 bases). CDR3 length: 20 amino acids. Trimming took off 8 bases at V and 0 bases at J, with 29 bases between the two ends. CDR1 and CDR2 from the germline V gene are MDHEN and SYDVKM. CDR3 sequence: CASGWPDYGGRGFSGNTIYF. CDR3 nucleotides: TGTGCCAGCGGGTGGCCCGATTATGGGGGCAGGGGTTTCTCTGGAAACACCATATATTTT.

The chain links TRBV28 to TRBJ2-7; 8 bases fit TRBD1. V lost 3 bases and J lost 2; bases outside the gene matches: 9. The CDR3 loop spans 16 amino acids. Germline V gene data show CDR1 as MDHEN and CDR2 as SYDVKM. This chain's CDR3 is CASSFPRAGGPYEQYF. CDR3 nucleotides: TGTGCCAGCAGTTTCCCCCGGGCAGGGGGCCCCTACGAGCAGTACTTC.